The rows below give T cell receptor beta chains drawn from one sample of a study of radiation and T cells in renal cell carcinoma. Using immunoSEQ multiplex PCR, the repertoire was profiled, and TCRdb retains in-frame clones only, with some absent. The data show some 120,000 clones, roughly 80% seen once. Sequenced material: blood, taken from a patient whose treatment included radiotherapy and nephrectomy. These receptors were collected from an older woman with renal cell carcinoma. Each CDR3 is given with its conserved first and last residue. The D gene is left open where the match is weak. Expanded clones are given a class, and other clones once, few, many or no size at all.

d_call j_call clone_size v_call cdr3_nt cdr3_aa
- TRBJ1-5 - TRBV6-1 TGTGCCAGCAGTGAAGGACAGGAAAGACAGCCCCAGCATTTT CASSEGQERQPQHF
- TRBJ2-7 - TRBV28 TGTGCCAGCAGTTTAGTAACAGTCTCCTACGAGCAGTACTTC CASSLVTVSYEQYF
- TRBJ2-7 - TRBV7-6 TGTGCCAGCAGCTCCCAGCACAGGGCGGGCGAGCAGTACTTC CASSSQHRAGEQYF
TRBD1 TRBJ2-3 - TRBV6-5 TGTGCCAGCAGTCCCGGGACAGGGGGTGTTTTACGGTATTTT CASSPGTGGVLRYF
- TRBJ1-1 few TRBV5-1 TGCGCCAGCAGCACGTGGGCCCCATTCAGGGGTGGCACTGAAGCTTTCTTT CASSTWAPFRGGTEAFF
TRBD2 TRBJ2-7 - TRBV13 TGTGCCAGCAGCTCAGGGACTAGCGGGAGGGCCTACGAGCAGTACTTC CASSSGTSGRAYEQYF
- TRBJ2-7 - TRBV5-4 TGTGCCAGCAGCGGGAGTTGGGACGAGCAGTACTTC CASSGSWDEQYF
- TRBJ2-1 - TRBV30 TGTGCCTGGTCGGAGGACCAAGGCTACAATGAGCAGTTCTTC CAWSEDQGYNEQFF
- TRBJ1-1 - TRBV19 TGTGCCAGTAGTATCTCTATGAACACTGAAGCTTTCTTT CASSISMNTEAFF
TRBD2 TRBJ2-1 once TRBV7-3 TGTGCCAGCAGCCCGGGGACTAGCGGTGAGCAGTTCTTC CASSPGTSGEQFF
- TRBJ2-3 - TRBV19 TGTGCCAGTAGTATGGGTTCTAGCCCAGATACGCAGTATTTT CASSMGSSPDTQYF
TRBD2 TRBJ2-7 few TRBV4-3 TGCGCCAGCAGCAACAGCGGGAGGGCCTACGAGCAGTACTTC CASSNSGRAYEQYF
- TRBJ2-2 - TRBV10-3 TGTGCCTCATCCCAACGAAGCTTGAACACCGGGGAGCTGTTTTTT CASSQRSLNTGELFF
- TRBJ1-2 - TRBV28 TGTGCCAGCAGTTTTCCGGGTGGCTACACCTTC CASSFPGGYTF
TRBD1 TRBJ2-7 - TRBV14 TGTGCCAGCAGCCCGACAGGGTACCACGAGCAGTACTTC CASSPTGYHEQYF
- TRBJ2-2 - TRBV14 TGTGCCAGCAGCCAGGAAAATGAGCAGGGCCTGATCACCGGGGAGCTGTTTTTT CASSQENEQGLITGELFF